Sequencing of this T cell receptor beta chain was carried out in a study of shared clonotypes between healthy human individuals. Germline-derived CDR1 and CDR2 are SGHVS and FNYEAQ. V was pared by 5 bases and J by 6 bases, with 13 bases between. This CDR3 contains 14 residues. Clones were sequenced by immunoSEQ multiplex PCR, and TCRdb holds only the in-frame ones, with some missing. The sample has over 2,000,000 clones, 85% to 95% seen once. CD45RO-negative, CCR7-positively selected cells formed the naive CD8 fraction, excluding terminally differentiated effector memory CD45RA+ cells. The chain joins TRBV7-6 to TRBJ1-4, with D unresolved. Input material: naive CD8+ T cells from PBMCs. The source is a man between 18 and 35 years old in good health. Some clones in this sample may be carry-over from other donors' samples. CDR3 in DNA: TGTGCCAGCAGCCCAGGACGAGGAGATGAAAAACTGTTTTTT. This translates into CASSPGRGDEKLFF.